This T cell receptor (beta chain) appears in the sequencing data of a study of beta chain features in type 1 diabetes. Regarding the study as a whole: Type 1 diabetes patients had TCRB CDR3s that were shorter (moderately but significantly so) in all four CD4+ subsets.

Expressed TCRB transcripts were sequenced because the isolated RNA had all been reverse transcribed beforehand. TCRdb keeps only in-frame clones here, not all; method: immunoSEQ multiplex PCR. The table shows about 240,000 clones, with 27% occurring only once. Each donor gave one heparinised blood draw averaging around 120 mL. By way of CD45RO/CCR7/CD25/CD127/CD95/CD27, the CD4+ regulatory, stem cell-like memory, central memory and naive cells were sorted. Purities in excess of 95% were seen in all sorted populations. A word on this clone: What it binds is not known.

This receptor was identified in a man younger than 40 in good health. The sequenced sample consisted of central memory CD4+ T cells from blood.

The CDR3 DNA sequence: TGTGCCAGCAGCCCGGGGGGGCGTGGAAAAGAGACCCAGTACTTC. Its protein is CASSPGGRGKETQYF. The chain links TRBV7-2 to TRBJ2-5; 8 positions agree with TRBD2. Trimming took 5 bases from V and 3 from J; bases not matched to a gene: 8. Germline CDR1 reads SGHTA; CDR2 reads FQGNSA. The CDR3 runs to 15 residues.